This TCR beta chain was identified during a study of T cell repertoires in cytomegalovirus infection. Study-level findings and limits: Cumulative public TCR beta family frequency identified CMV carriers with the relevant HLA.

CDR1 and CDR2 (germline): DFQATT, SNEGSKA (reference sequence). Trimming pared 5 bases from V and 4 bases from J, leaving 17 bases between. The CDR3 sequence is 14 residues long. As for this clonotype: The target antigen is unknown.

TCRdb re-derived calls from the reads in MiXCR, one entry per CDR3 protein. The table includes hundreds of thousands of distinct CDR3 sequences, about 31% detected once. The specimen comprised cultured CD8+ T cells from PBMCs, sampled from culture after CMV antigen stimulation. The origin of this receptor is a human donor in good health (CMV status not recorded). Some clones in this sample may be carry-over from other donors' samples. The rearrangement uses TRBV20-1 and TRBJ1-2; tentatively, D is TRBD1 (6 bases). For the CDR3, the DNA is TGCAGTGCTTTCTCGGGGGGCGATACCTATGGCTACACCTTC. Amino acids: CSAFSGGDTYGYTF.